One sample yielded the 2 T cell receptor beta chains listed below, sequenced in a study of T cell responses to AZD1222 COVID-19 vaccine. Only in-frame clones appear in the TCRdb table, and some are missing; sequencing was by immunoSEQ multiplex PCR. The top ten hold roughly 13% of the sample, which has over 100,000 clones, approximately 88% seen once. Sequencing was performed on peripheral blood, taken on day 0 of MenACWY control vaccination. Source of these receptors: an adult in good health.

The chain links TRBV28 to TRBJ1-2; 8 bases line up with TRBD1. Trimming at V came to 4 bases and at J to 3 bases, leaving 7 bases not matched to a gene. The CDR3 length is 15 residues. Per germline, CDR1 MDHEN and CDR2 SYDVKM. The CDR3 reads CASSSPTGGDYGYTF. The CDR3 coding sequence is TGTGCCAGCAGTTCACCCACAGGGGGGGACTATGGCTACACCTTC.

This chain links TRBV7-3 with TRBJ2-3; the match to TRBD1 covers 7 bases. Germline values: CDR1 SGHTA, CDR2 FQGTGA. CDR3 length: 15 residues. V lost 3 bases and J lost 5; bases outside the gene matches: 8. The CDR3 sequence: CASSFTTGDGDTQYF. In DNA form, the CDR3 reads TGTGCCAGCAGCTTCACTACAGGGGATGGAGATACGCAGTATTTT.